The present T cell receptor (beta chain) was sequenced within a study of blood T cell repertoires in COVID-19. Participants were aged roughly 18 to 89 years from roughly 26 US areas. Participants had their cohort set by participant-reported clinical history. The ends lost 0 bases at V and 4 bases at J; junction bases unmatched: 8. The CDR3 loop spans 17 amino acids. CDR1 and CDR2 from the germline V gene are MGHDK and SYGVNS. In the authors' methods: Counts of nucleated cells, estimated from reference gene primer amplification, were obtained. TCRdb's table, derived via immunoSEQ multiplex PCR, lists solely in-frame clones and lacks some. V and J calls and clone size are as listed in that table; D and trimming were resolved from the DNA. Of 250,000 to 300,000 clones listed, nearly 90% are singletons.

This sequence was found in a woman aged 55-75 years who had recovered from COVID-19. The sample consisted of PBMCs or T cells enriched from blood (not recorded which). The chain joins TRBV25-1 to TRBJ2-5, with 10 bases lining up with TRBD1. As DNA, the CDR3 is TGTGCCAGCAGTGAATATAGGGACAGGGGAGGTCGAGAGACCCAGTACTTC. Translating gives CASSEYRDRGGRETQYF.